This TCR beta chain was documented in a study of T-cell memory formation after mild COVID-19. Via MiXCR, TCRdb re-called the 5' RACE reads, giving one row per CDR3 protein. Of 360,000 or so distinct CDR3 sequences in the sample, 25% to 30% are singletons; the top ten hold approximately 15%. The V gene's germline CDR1 is SGHAT and CDR2 FQNNGV. The CDR3 is made up of 16 amino acids. V shed 0 bases and J shed 4 bases, with 15 bases lying between them. The sample consisted of PBMCs or a T cell subset sorted from them (not recorded which). The chain links TRBV11-2 to TRBJ1-1; possible D gene TRBD1, 6 bases. The origin of this receptor is an adult woman who had mild COVID-19 (a few samples of this study predate the infection). Cell type and time point are not known. DNA of the CDR3: TGTGCCAGCAGCTTAGAAGCAGGGGTGTTGGGCACTGAAGCTTTCTTT. This encodes CASSLEAGVLGTEAFF.